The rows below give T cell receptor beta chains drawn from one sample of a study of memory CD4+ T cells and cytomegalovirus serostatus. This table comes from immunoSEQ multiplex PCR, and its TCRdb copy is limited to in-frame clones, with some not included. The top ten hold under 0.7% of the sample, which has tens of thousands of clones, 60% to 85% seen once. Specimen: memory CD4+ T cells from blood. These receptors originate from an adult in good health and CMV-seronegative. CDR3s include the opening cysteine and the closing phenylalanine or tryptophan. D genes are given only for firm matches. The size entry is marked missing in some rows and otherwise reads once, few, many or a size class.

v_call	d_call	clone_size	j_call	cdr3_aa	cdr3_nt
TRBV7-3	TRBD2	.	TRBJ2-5	CASSLSSGGGETQYF	TGTGCCAGCAGCTTAAGTAGCGGGGGGGGAGAGACCCAGTACTTC
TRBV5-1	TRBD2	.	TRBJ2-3	CASSTAGRGLLTDTQYF	TGCGCCAGCAGCACAGCGGGGCGGGGCCTACTCACAGATACGCAGTATTTT
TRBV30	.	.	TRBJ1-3	CAWSRETGNTIYF	TGTGCCTGGAGCCGGGAAACTGGAAACACCATATATTTT
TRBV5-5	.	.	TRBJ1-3	CASSQGWRPPGNTIYF	TGTGCCAGCAGCCAGGGATGGCGGCCCCCTGGAAACACCATATATTTT
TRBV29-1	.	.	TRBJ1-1	CSVPTGNTEAFF	TGCAGCGTTCCTACAGGGAACACTGAAGCTTTCTTT
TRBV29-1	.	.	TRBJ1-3	CSVVYGQGNTIYF	TGCAGCGTTGTGTACGGACAGGGAAACACCATATATTTT
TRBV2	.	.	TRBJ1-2	CASSDGSSYGYTF	TGTGCCAGCAGTGATGGGAGTTCCTATGGCTACACCTTC
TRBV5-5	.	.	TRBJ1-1	CASGGSVNTEAFF	TGTGCCAGCGGGGGGAGCGTGAACACTGAAGCTTTCTTT
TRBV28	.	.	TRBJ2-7	CASSTTVEQYF	TGTGCCAGCAGTACTACAGTCGAGCAGTACTTC
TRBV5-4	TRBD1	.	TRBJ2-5	CASSLGQGAEETQYF	TGTGCCAGCAGCTTGGGGCAGGGGGCGGAAGAGACCCAGTACTTC
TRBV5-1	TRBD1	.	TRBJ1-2	CASSSDRGDIWGYTF	TGCGCCAGCAGCTCGGACAGGGGCGATATATGGGGCTACACCTTC
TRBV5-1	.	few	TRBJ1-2	CASSLGGNYGYTF	TGCGCCAGCAGCTTGGGGGGGAACTATGGCTACACCTTC
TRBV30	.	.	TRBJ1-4	CAWSGQRGEKLFF	TGTGCCTGGAGTGGGCAGCGGGGGGAAAAACTGTTTTTT
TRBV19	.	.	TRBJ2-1	CASSPGSSGHREQFF	TGTGCCAGTTCCCCGGGGTCCAGCGGTCATAGGGAGCAGTTCTTC
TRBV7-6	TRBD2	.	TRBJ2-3	CASSPGAGLSTDTQYF	TGTGCCAGCAGCCCCGGAGCGGGGCTAAGCACAGATACGCAGTATTTT
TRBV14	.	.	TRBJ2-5	CASSRLTGARLETQYF	TGTGCCAGCAGCCGCCTAACGGGTGCCCGTTTGGAGACCCAGTACTTC
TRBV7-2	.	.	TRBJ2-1	CASSLPVPPRYEQFF	TGTGCCAGCAGCTTACCCGTACCCCCAAGGTATGAGCAGTTCTTC
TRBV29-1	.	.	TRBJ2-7	CSVYSSYEQYF	TGCAGCGTTTATTCCTCCTACGAGCAGTACTTC
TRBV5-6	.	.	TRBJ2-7	CASSLNGVIYEQYF	TGTGCCAGCAGCTTGAACGGAGTAATCTACGAGCAGTACTTC
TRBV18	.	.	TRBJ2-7	CASSPETGSWGEQYF	TGTGCCAGCTCACCAGAAACAGGGTCGTGGGGCGAGCAGTACTTC
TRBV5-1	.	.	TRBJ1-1	CASRPSMNTEAFF	TGCGCCAGCAGGCCCTCGATGAACACTGAAGCTTTCTTT
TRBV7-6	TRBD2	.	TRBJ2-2	CASSSTQRGGLGELFF	TGTGCCAGCAGCTCGACACAGCGGGGGGGCCTCGGGGAGCTGTTTTTT
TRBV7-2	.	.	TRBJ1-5	CASSLDGGQPQHF	TGTGCCAGCAGCTTAGACGGAGGTCAGCCCCAGCATTTT
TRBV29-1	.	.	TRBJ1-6	CSVEPGRDRGDSPLHF	TGCAGCGTGGAGCCGGGACGGGACCGTGGGGATTCACCCCTCCACTTT
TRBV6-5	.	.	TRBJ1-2	CASSYSGALGNYGYTF	TGTGCCAGCAGTTACTCAGGGGCACTCGGGAACTATGGCTACACCTTC
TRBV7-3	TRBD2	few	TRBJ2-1	CASTLNAGGFNEQFF	TGTGCCAGCACCCTTAACGCGGGGGGGTTCAATGAGCAGTTCTTC
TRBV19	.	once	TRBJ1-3	CASREKGRSGNTIYF	TGTGCCAGTAGAGAGAAGGGCAGATCTGGAAACACCATATATTTT
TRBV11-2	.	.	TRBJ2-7	CASSSLKRASYEQYF	TGTGCCAGCAGCTCGCTCAAGCGGGCCTCCTACGAGCAGTACTTC
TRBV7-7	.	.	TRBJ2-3	CASSLGGVPTDTQYF	TGTGCTAGCAGCTTAGGTGGGGTCCCCACAGATACGCAGTATTTT
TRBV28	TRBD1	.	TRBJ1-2	CASSHRQGAYRYTF	TGTGCCAGCAGTCACCGACAGGGGGCGTATCGCTACACCTTC
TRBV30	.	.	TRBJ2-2	CAWRLGYTGELFF	TGTGCCTGGAGACTGGGGTACACCGGGGAGCTGTTTTTT
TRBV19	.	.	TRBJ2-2	CASSIRAGELFF	TGTGCCAGTAGTATTCGGGCCGGGGAGCTGTTTTTT
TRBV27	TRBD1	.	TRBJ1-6	CASSLFQGQGSDSPLHF	TGTGCCAGCAGTTTATTCCAGGGACAGGGGTCCGATTCACCCCTCCACTTT
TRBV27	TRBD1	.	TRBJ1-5	CASSSQTGSGQPQHF	TGTGCCAGCAGTTCGCAGACAGGGTCTGGACAGCCCCAGCATTTT
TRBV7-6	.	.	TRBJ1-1	CASSPQGLTSTNTEAFF	TGTGCCAGCAGCCCACAGGGCCTCACAAGTACGAACACTGAAGCTTTCTTT
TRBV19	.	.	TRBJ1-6	CASSIQQSSYNSPLHF	TGTGCCAGTAGTATCCAACAAAGCTCCTATAATTCACCCCTCCACTTT
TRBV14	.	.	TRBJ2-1	CASSQEEAGWRGAYNEQFF	TGTGCCAGCAGCCAAGAAGAAGCAGGGTGGAGGGGGGCCTACAATGAGCAGTTCTTC
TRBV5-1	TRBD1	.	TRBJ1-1	CASSPSGGQTEAFF	TGCGCCAGCAGCCCCTCAGGGGGACAGACTGAAGCTTTCTTT
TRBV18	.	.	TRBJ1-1	CASSLRAGSGSNTEAFF	TGTGCCAGCTCACTCCGGGCCGGATCGGGATCGAACACTGAAGCTTTCTTT
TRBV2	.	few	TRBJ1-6	CASSEAIQGGNSPLHF	TGTGCCAGCAGTGAAGCGATTCAGGGTGGTAATTCACCCCTCCACTTT
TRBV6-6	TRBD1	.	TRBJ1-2	CASRHQPGQGDYGYTF	TGTGCCAGCAGACATCAACCTGGACAGGGAGACTATGGCTACACCTTC
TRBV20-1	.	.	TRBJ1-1	CSAIPGPEAFF	TGCAGTGCTATACCGGGACCCGAAGCTTTCTTT
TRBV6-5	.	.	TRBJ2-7	CASSYGGPSYEQYF	TGTGCCAGCAGTTACGGGGGTCCCTCCTACGAGCAGTACTTC
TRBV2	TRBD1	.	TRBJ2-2	CASRQQGANTGELFF	TGTGCCAGCAGGCAGCAGGGGGCGAACACCGGGGAGCTGTTTTTT
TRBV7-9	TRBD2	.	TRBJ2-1	CASSLWEGPNEQFF	TGTGCCAGCAGCTTATGGGAGGGTCCCAATGAGCAGTTCTTC
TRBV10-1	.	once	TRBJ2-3	CASSKTNTDTQYF	TGCGCCAGCAGTAAGACTAACACAGATACGCAGTATTTT
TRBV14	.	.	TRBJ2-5	CASSPGQRGLGETQYF	TGTGCCAGCAGCCCGGGACAGCGGGGACTAGGGGAGACCCAGTACTTC
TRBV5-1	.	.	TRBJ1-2	CASSLSEKVGYTF	TGCGCCAGCAGCTTGAGTGAAAAAGTCGGCTACACCTTC